This is a list of T cell receptor beta chains from one sample in a study of T-cell reconstitution after alpha-beta-depleted transplantation in children. TCRdb fed the PCR reads into MiXCR, producing one record per CDR3 protein. Of about 72,000 distinct CDR3 sequences listed, about 7% are singletons. The sequencing used PBMCs from the stem cell graft donor, collected from the stem cell graft. The receptors derive from a human donor who donated a stem cell graft to a child with acute lymphoblastic leukemia. Both conserved end residues are part of each CDR3. A D gene is named only where the DNA matches it firmly. Some rows have no size entry. The others give once, few or many, or a class for an expanded clone.

D gene: .
J gene: TRBJ1-1
CDR3 length: 14
clone size: many
V gene: TRBV12-3/TRBV12-4
CDR3 DNA: TGTGCCAGCAGTTTAGCGGGGATGAACACTGAAGCTTTCTTT
CDR3 protein: CASSLAGMNTEAFF

D gene: .
J gene: TRBJ1-5
CDR3 length: 14
clone size: few
V gene: TRBV24-1
CDR3 DNA: TGTGCCACCAGTGATTTGGATAGCAATCAGCCCCAGCATTTT
CDR3 protein: CATSDLDSNQPQHF

D gene: .
J gene: TRBJ2-1
CDR3 length: 12
clone size: .
V gene: TRBV6-1
CDR3 DNA: TGTGCCAGCAGTGCTCCCTGGGGTGAGCAGTTCTTC
CDR3 protein: CASSAPWGEQFF

D gene: TRBD1
J gene: TRBJ2-7
CDR3 length: 15
clone size: many
V gene: TRBV5-1
CDR3 DNA: TGCGCCAGCAGCTTGGCCCAGACAGGGGCCGCCGAGCAGTACTTC
CDR3 protein: CASSLAQTGAAEQYF

D gene: TRBD1
J gene: TRBJ1-1
CDR3 length: 12
clone size: few
V gene: TRBV29-1
CDR3 DNA: TGCAGCGTAAGACAGGGGTACACTGAAGCTTTCTTT
CDR3 protein: CSVRQGYTEAFF

D gene: .
J gene: TRBJ1-1
CDR3 length: 13
clone size: many
V gene: TRBV4-3
CDR3 DNA: TGCGCCAGCAGCCAAACCGAAGGGGCCGAAGCTTTCTTT
CDR3 protein: CASSQTEGAEAFF

D gene: .
J gene: TRBJ2-7
CDR3 length: 15
clone size: many
V gene: TRBV5-6
CDR3 DNA: TGTGCCAGCAGCTCGACGAGGGACGGGCCCTACGAGCAGTACTTC
CDR3 protein: CASSSTRDGPYEQYF

D gene: .
J gene: TRBJ1-1
CDR3 length: 15
clone size: many
V gene: TRBV5-1
CDR3 DNA: TGCGCCAGCAGCTTGACCTTTACAGGGTTGACTGAAGCTTTCTTT
CDR3 protein: CASSLTFTGLTEAFF

D gene: .
J gene: TRBJ1-5
CDR3 length: 14
clone size: many
V gene: TRBV2
CDR3 DNA: TGTGCCAGCAGTGCTTTCTCTGTCAATCAGCCCCAGCATTTT
CDR3 protein: CASSAFSVNQPQHF

D gene: .
J gene: TRBJ2-5
CDR3 length: 12
clone size: many
V gene: TRBV7-2
CDR3 DNA: TGTGCCAGCAGCTTAGCCCAAGAGACCCAGTACTTC
CDR3 protein: CASSLAQETQYF

D gene: TRBD2
J gene: TRBJ2-1
CDR3 length: 14
clone size: .
V gene: TRBV9
CDR3 DNA: TGTGCCAGCAGCGTGCATGGGGGAGGGGATGAGCAGTTCTTC
CDR3 protein: CASSVHGGGDEQFF

D gene: .
J gene: TRBJ2-3
CDR3 length: 14
clone size: many
V gene: TRBV7-2
CDR3 DNA: TGTGCCAGCAGCCTCCAGCGTCAGGGAGATACGCAGTATTTT
CDR3 protein: CASSLQRQGDTQYF

D gene: .
J gene: TRBJ2-1
CDR3 length: 15
clone size: few
V gene: TRBV7-3
CDR3 DNA: TGTGCCAGCAGCTTAACCGATTTAGGTGGCAATGAGCAGTTCTTC
CDR3 protein: CASSLTDLGGNEQFF

D gene: TRBD2
J gene: TRBJ2-1
CDR3 length: 16
clone size: few
V gene: TRBV20-1
CDR3 DNA: TGCAGTGCTCCCCCCACTACAGCGGGGCTATTGAATGAGCAGTTCTTC
CDR3 protein: CSAPPTTAGLLNEQFF

D gene: .
J gene: TRBJ2-3
CDR3 length: 15
clone size: many
V gene: TRBV5-1
CDR3 DNA: TGCGCCAGCAGCTTAAGCTACCCCATCTTAGATACGCAGTATTTT
CDR3 protein: CASSLSYPILDTQYF

D gene: .
J gene: TRBJ2-1
CDR3 length: 15
clone size: many
V gene: TRBV4-2
CDR3 DNA: TGTGCCAGCAGCCAAGACAGCGGGCCTTACAATGAGCAGTTCTTC
CDR3 protein: CASSQDSGPYNEQFF

D gene: TRBD2
J gene: TRBJ2-3
CDR3 length: 17
clone size: many
V gene: TRBV9
CDR3 DNA: TGTGCCAGCAGCGTAGGACCGGGACTACGAACCACAGATACGCAGTATTTT
CDR3 protein: CASSVGPGLRTTDTQYF

D gene: TRBD1
J gene: TRBJ1-2
CDR3 length: 14
clone size: .
V gene: TRBV29-1
CDR3 DNA: TGCAGCGTCGACCGGAAGGGACAGGGGTCCGGCTACACCTTC
CDR3 protein: CSVDRKGQGSGYTF

D gene: .
J gene: TRBJ1-5
CDR3 length: 17
clone size: many
V gene: TRBV20-1
CDR3 DNA: TGCAGTGCTAGAGATTACCCCTTTCAGGGAGGAAGTCAGCCCCAGCATTTT
CDR3 protein: CSARDYPFQGGSQPQHF

D gene: .
J gene: TRBJ1-4
CDR3 length: 14
clone size: many
V gene: TRBV5-1
CDR3 DNA: TGCGCCAGCAGCTTGTTGGGGTTGGCGGAAAAACTGTTTTTT
CDR3 protein: CASSLLGLAEKLFF

D gene: .
J gene: TRBJ2-5
CDR3 length: 14
clone size: few
V gene: TRBV9
CDR3 DNA: TGTGCCAGCAGCGTAATCCAGGGGAGGGAGACCCAGTACTTC
CDR3 protein: CASSVIQGRETQYF

D gene: .
J gene: TRBJ2-5
CDR3 length: 14
clone size: many
V gene: TRBV12-3/TRBV12-4
CDR3 DNA: TGTGCCAGCAGTTTCTTGGGTCTCGGGGAGACCCAGTACTTC
CDR3 protein: CASSFLGLGETQYF

D gene: .
J gene: TRBJ2-2
CDR3 length: 18
clone size: .
V gene: TRBV3-1
CDR3 DNA: TGTGCCTGCTCCAAAGAAGAGGTCACTTTAAGGTCCACCGGGGAGCTGTTTTTT
CDR3 protein: CACSKEEVTLRSTGELFF

D gene: .
J gene: TRBJ2-7
CDR3 length: 12
clone size: many
V gene: TRBV28
CDR3 DNA: TGTGCCAGCAGTAAGGACAGCTACGAGCAGTACTTC
CDR3 protein: CASSKDSYEQYF

D gene: .
J gene: TRBJ2-3
CDR3 length: 15
clone size: many
V gene: TRBV7-9
CDR3 DNA: TGTGCCAGCAGCCCCCTCGGGGAGATAACAGATACGCAGTATTTT
CDR3 protein: CASSPLGEITDTQYF

D gene: .
J gene: TRBJ2-2
CDR3 length: 17
clone size: many
V gene: TRBV27
CDR3 DNA: TGTGCCAGCAGTCACCCCTCCCGGGATCCGAACACCGGGGAGCTGTTTTTT
CDR3 protein: CASSHPSRDPNTGELFF

D gene: .
J gene: TRBJ2-7
CDR3 length: 13
clone size: many
V gene: TRBV27
CDR3 DNA: TGTGCCAGCAGTCTCGGGGTTGTCTACGAGCAGTACTTC
CDR3 protein: CASSLGVVYEQYF

D gene: .
J gene: TRBJ2-7
CDR3 length: 13
clone size: many
V gene: TRBV6-5
CDR3 DNA: TGTGCCAGCGCCCGAGACGCAAGCTACGAGCAGTACTTC
CDR3 protein: CASARDASYEQYF

D gene: TRBD2
J gene: TRBJ2-1
CDR3 length: 15
clone size: many
V gene: TRBV20-1
CDR3 DNA: TGCATTGCTGGGGGAGTAGCGGGAGTCTACAATGAGCAGTTCTTC
CDR3 protein: CIAGGVAGVYNEQFF

D gene: .
J gene: TRBJ2-7
CDR3 length: 13
clone size: many
V gene: TRBV28
CDR3 DNA: TGTGCCAGCAGTTTGTCTAGTAGGGGCGAGCAGTACTTC
CDR3 protein: CASSLSSRGEQYF

D gene: .
J gene: TRBJ2-1
CDR3 length: 16
clone size: many
V gene: TRBV9
CDR3 DNA: TGTGCCAGCAGCGTAGGGATAGCGGAGGTATACAATGAGCAGTTCTTC
CDR3 protein: CASSVGIAEVYNEQFF

D gene: TRBD1
J gene: TRBJ2-1
CDR3 length: 13
clone size: many
V gene: TRBV5-1
CDR3 DNA: TGCGCCAGCAGCTCGGACAGGGCAGGGGAGCAGTTCTTC
CDR3 protein: CASSSDRAGEQFF

D gene: .
J gene: TRBJ2-3
CDR3 length: 11
clone size: .
V gene: TRBV5-1
CDR3 DNA: TGCGCCAGCAAGGAGGTGGTTACGCAGTATTTT
CDR3 protein: CASKEVVTQYF

D gene: .
J gene: TRBJ1-1
CDR3 length: 15
clone size: few
V gene: TRBV5-1
CDR3 DNA: TGCGCCAGCAGCGTTTCAGGGGCGTTGGACACTGAAGCTTTCTTT
CDR3 protein: CASSVSGALDTEAFF

D gene: .
J gene: TRBJ2-7
CDR3 length: 13
clone size: few
V gene: TRBV29-1
CDR3 DNA: TGCAGCGCCGCAGGGTCCAGCTCCTACGAGCAGTACTTC
CDR3 protein: CSAAGSSSYEQYF

D gene: .
J gene: TRBJ2-7
CDR3 length: 15
clone size: .
V gene: TRBV2
CDR3 DNA: TGTGCCAGCACTGCAGGGACCTCGGTGTTCTACGAGCAGTACTTC
CDR3 protein: CASTAGTSVFYEQYF